One sample yielded the 24 T cell receptor beta chains listed below, sequenced in a study of shared clonotypes between healthy human individuals. The table came from immunoSEQ multiplex PCR; TCRdb's copy has only in-frame clones and leaves some out. The table has 2 million to 2.5 million clones, less than 95% seen once. Material for sequencing was naive CD4+ T cells from PBMCs. Subset here: CD45RA+ positively selected. These receptors came from a young man in good health. Some clones in this sample may be carry-over from other donors' samples.

In its sample, this clone was seen once. This chain connects TRBV15 to TRBJ2-7; tentatively, D is TRBD2 (6 bases). The CDR3 runs 15 residues. V was shortened by 0 bases and J by 0 bases, with 9 bases between the two germline ends. The germline CDR1 and CDR2 sequences are LNHNV and YYDKDF (reference sequence). The CDR3 nucleotides read TGTGCCACCAGCAGAGAGGAGGGAAGCTCCTACGAGCAGTACTTC. Protein product: CATSREEGSSYEQYF.

The chain recombines TRBV18 with TRBJ2-7; no clear D gene. Germline V lookup: CDR1 KGHSH, CDR2 LQKENI. Between the trimmed V and J ends, which lost 5 bases and 3 bases, there was a span of 8 bases. The CDR3 loop spans 12 amino acids. CDR3 residues: CASSGPLYEQYF. The CDR3 nucleotides read TGTGCCAGCTCAGGACCCCTCTACGAGCAGTACTTC.

Regarding this clone: The sample contains more than one DNA sequence encoding this CDR3. This chain joins TRBV18 and TRBJ2-7; D not resolved. The CDR3 is 14 residues long. From germline, CDR1 is KGHSH and CDR2 LQKENI. Trimming removed 2 bases from V and 0 bases from J, with 8 bases in between. As DNA, the CDR3 is TGTGCCAGCTCACCAGGGCGGAGCTCCTACGAGCAGTACTTC. Translation gives CASSPGRSSYEQYF.

A remark on this clone: The sample has other DNA sequences that encode this CDR3 too. The gene calls are TRBV18 and TRBJ1-5; unclear D gene. V gave up 6 bases and J gave up 1 base, with 7 bases separating them. Germline CDR1 is KGHSH and CDR2 is LQKENI. The CDR3 is made up of 13 amino acids. In nucleotides, the CDR3 is TGTGCCAGCTCCGTTGGGAGCAATCAGCCCCAGCATTTT. Encoded protein: CASSVGSNQPQHF.

The chain has TRBV19 and TRBJ2-6; D unresolved. Trimming removed 4 bases from V and 0 bases from J, with 4 bases in between. CDR3 length equals 14 residues. The germline V gene has CDR1 LNHDA and CDR2 SQIVND (reference sequence). CDR3 coding DNA: TGTGCCAGTAGTAGGATCTCTGGGGCCAACGTCCTGACTTTC. It codes for CASSRISGANVLTF. The complete variable domain, with remaining parts taken from reference TRBV19 and TRBJ2-6, reads DGGITQSPKYLFRKEGQNVTLSCEQNLNHDAMYWYRQDPGQGLRLIYYSQIVNDFQKGDIAEGYSVSREKKESFPLTVTSAQKNPTAFYLCASSRISGANVLTFGAGSRLTVL.

The genes are TRBV27 and TRBJ2-3, with D maybe TRBD2 (5 bases). Looked up from germline, CDR1 is MNHEY and CDR2 is SMNVEV (reference sequence). The V and J ends lost 5 bases and 1 base respectively, with 22 bases between them. CDR3 length equals 18 residues. The CDR3: CASSVLGIYNPRTDTQYF. The CDR3 region has the DNA TGTGCCAGCAGTGTCCTCGGGATCTACAACCCCCGCACAGATACGCAGTATTTT.

The rearrangement joins TRBV7-2 to TRBJ1-2; TRBD1 is a possible D gene (6 bases). The CDR3 runs 15 residues. Trimming shortened V by 1 base and J by 2 bases, and 11 bases separated the two germline ends. Looked up from germline, CDR1 is SGHTA and CDR2 is FQGNSA. CDR3 nucleotides: TGTGCCAGCAGCTTAGTCCCCGACAGGAACTATGGCTACACCTTC. Protein sequence: CASSLVPDRNYGYTF.

This chain joins TRBV7-6 and TRBJ2-3; 8 nucleotides agree with TRBD2. The J segment lost 3 bases and the V segment lost 4 bases, leaving 24 bases of the junction unmatched. This CDR3 region has 21 residues. Per germline, CDR1 SGHVS and CDR2 FNYEAQ. CDR3 coding DNA: TGTGCCAGCAGCTATCGACAGGTGGCCCCTACGTTTAGCGGGACAACAGATACGCAGTATTTT. Amino acids: CASSYRQVAPTFSGTTDTQYF.

A single count supports this clone. CDR3 region: CASCPARYRGRATNEKLFF. CDR3 nucleotide sequence: TGTGCCAGTTGCCCCGCGCGTTACAGGGGGCGAGCCACTAATGAAAAACTGTTTTTT. V and J are TRBV19 and TRBJ1-4; TRBD1 agrees at 9 bases. The CDR3 sequence is 19 residues long. Germline CDR1 is LNHDA and CDR2 is SQIVND (reference sequence). V dropped 8 bases and J dropped 2; count of bases not matched to a gene: 18.

The genes are TRBV7-2 and TRBJ2-3; D is possibly TRBD2 (6 bases). In germline, CDR1 is SGHTA, CDR2 FQGNSA. V gave up 1 base and J gave up 8 bases, with 13 bases separating them. The CDR3 extends over 14 amino acids. The CDR3 loop is CASSLVAEVPTQYF. The CDR3 nucleotides read TGTGCCAGCAGCTTAGTAGCGGAAGTCCCTACGCAGTATTTT.

The rearrangement uses TRBV19 and TRBJ2-2; 9 positions agree with TRBD2. This CDR3 has 17 amino acids. Looked up from germline, CDR1 is LNHDA and CDR2 is SQIVND (reference sequence). The J segment lost 2 bases and the V segment lost 3 bases, leaving 7 bases of the junction unmatched. The CDR3 spells CASSMGLSGGNTGELFF. The CDR3 DNA reads TGTGCCAGTAGTATGGGCCTTAGCGGGGGTAACACCGGGGAGCTGTTTTTT.

The chain recombines TRBV11-3 with TRBJ2-7; D not resolved. The length of the CDR3 is 13 residues. Germline CDR1 SGHNT, CDR2 YENEEA. Trimming took off 5 bases at V and 3 bases at J, with 11 bases between the two ends. In nucleotides, the CDR3 is TGTGCCAGCAGCCACCTGTTCAGCTACGAGCAGTACTTC. Translated: CASSHLFSYEQYF. The whole variable domain, remainder taken from reference TRBV11-3 and TRBJ2-7, is EAGVVQSPRYKIIEKKQPVAFWCNPISGHNTLYWYLQNLGQGPELLIRYENEEAVDDSQLPKDRFSAERLKGVDSTLKIQPAELGDSAVYLCASSHLFSYEQYFGPGTRLTVT.

The chain recombines TRBV7-9 with TRBJ2-1, with 13 bases identical to TRBD2. Germline CDR1 is SEHNR and CDR2 is FQNEAQ (reference sequence). Trimming at V came to 5 bases and at J to 8 bases, leaving 12 bases not matched to a gene. CDR3 length: 17 residues. The CDR3 DNA follows: TGTGCCAGCAGCCCAGCACAAGGACTAGCGGGAGCCTATGAGCAGTTCTTC. This sequence encodes CASSPAQGLAGAYEQFF. The full variable domain, in which reference TRBV7-9 and TRBJ2-1 provide the parts outside the CDR3, is DTGVSQNPRHKITKRGQNVTFRCDPISEHNRLYWYRQTLGQGPEFLTYFQNEAQLEKSRLLSDRFSAERPKGSFSTLEIQRTEQGDSAMYLCASSPAQGLAGAYEQFFGPGTRLTVL.

This rearrangement joins TRBV6-5 to TRBJ2-5, with D maybe TRBD1 (6 bases). CDR3 length equals 13 residues. Germline V gives CDR1 MNHEY, CDR2 SVGAGI. Between the trimmed V and J ends, which lost 6 bases and 0 bases, there was a span of 8 bases. The CDR3 sequence is CASRGQYQETQYF. CDR3 in DNA: TGTGCCAGCAGAGGACAGTACCAAGAGACCCAGTACTTC.

The rearrangement links TRBV11-2 to TRBJ2-1, with D tentatively TRBD1 (5 bases). Trimming removed 2 bases at V and 2 bases at J, with 7 bases between. The CDR3 sequence is 14 residues long. Germline assignment: CDR1 SGHAT and CDR2 FQNNGV. CDR3 DNA sequence: TGTGCCAGCAGCTTACGACAGCCCTACAATGAGCAGTTCTTC. Encoded protein: CASSLRQPYNEQFF.

This clone was seen only a few times. The chain recombines TRBV9 with TRBJ2-1, with TRBD1 identical over 10 bases. Per the germline V gene, CDR1 is SGDLS and CDR2 is YYNGEE. The J segment lost 2 bases and the V segment lost 0 bases, leaving 2 bases of the junction unmatched. CDR3 length: 16 residues. CDR3 sequence reads: CASSVVGTGAYNEQFF. The CDR3 nucleotides are TGTGCCAGCAGCGTAGTAGGGACAGGGGCCTACAATGAGCAGTTCTTC. Supplemented by reference TRBV9 and TRBJ2-1, the full variable domain reads DSGVTQTPKHLITATGQRVTLRCSPRSGDLSVYWYQQSLDQGLQFLIQYYNGEERAKGNILERFSAQQFPDLHSELNLSSLELGDSALYFCASSVVGTGAYNEQFFGPGTRLTVL.

The chain links TRBV6-5 to TRBJ2-5; TRBD1 matches at 7 bases. This CDR3 has 16 residues. Germline V gene lookup returns CDR1 MNHEY and CDR2 SVGAGI. Losses at the gene ends were 0 bases for V and 5 bases for J; bases not matched to a gene: 9. In DNA form, the CDR3 reads TGTGCCAGCAGTTACTCGTGGCAGGGGGTGTCGGAGACCCAGTACTTC. Amino acids: CASSYSWQGVSETQYF.

The chain links TRBV5-1 to TRBJ2-5; 13 bases line up with TRBD2. Germline trimming cut 7 bases from V and 5 bases from J; bases unmatched to any gene: 8. The CDR3 extends over 15 amino acids. Per germline, CDR1 SGHRS and CDR2 YFSETQ. The CDR3: CASGRTSGSPETQYF. CDR3 DNA sequence: TGCGCCAGCGGGAGGACTAGCGGGAGTCCCGAGACCCAGTACTTC.

This chain uses TRBV7-2 with TRBJ2-7; perhaps TRBD2 as D (5 bases). V lost 5 bases, J lost 6 bases, and 17 bases lay in between. The CDR3 runs to 14 residues. Per germline, CDR1 SGHTA and CDR2 FQGNSA. The CDR3 DNA follows: TGTGCCAGCAGCCCCCCATCAAAGGGAGCCGAGCAGTACTTC. Its translation: CASSPPSKGAEQYF.

The chain employs TRBV5-1 and TRBJ2-5, with D possibly matching TRBD2 (5 bases). Germline V gives CDR1 SGHRS, CDR2 YFSETQ. V was clipped by 5 bases and J by 2 bases, with 16 bases between them. The CDR3 loop spans 15 amino acids. The CDR3 coding sequence is TGCGCCAGCAGGAGGAGCGGCCAGGAACAAGAGACCCAGTACTTC. This encodes CASRRSGQEQETQYF.

The chain uses TRBV5-6 and TRBJ1-2; 7 positions agree with TRBD1. The V and J ends lost 4 bases and 2 bases, in that order; junction bases with no gene match: 14. The germline gives CDR1 SGHDT, CDR2 YYEEEE. The CDR3 loop spans 17 amino acids. CDR3 protein: CASSGTFGTDPNYGYTF. The CDR3 DNA reads as TGTGCCAGCAGCGGAACGTTCGGGACAGATCCGAACTATGGCTACACCTTC.

The chain is built from TRBV4-3 and TRBJ1-2, with a tentative D call TRBD1 (5 bases). The ends were cut back, 4 bases at V and 5 bases at J, with 14 bases in the middle. This CDR3 has 14 amino acids. CDR1 is LGHNA and CDR2 is YSLEER in the germline V gene. CDR3 DNA sequence: TGCGCCAGCAGCCTTTCAGGGACTGGGTATGGCTACACCTTC. Its protein product is CASSLSGTGYGYTF.

The chain carries TRBV5-4 and TRBJ2-7; D is ambiguous. Germline CDR1 SGHNT, CDR2 YYREEE (reference sequence). The CDR3 covers 14 residues. V shed 4 bases and J shed 0 bases, with 11 bases lying between them. The CDR3 spells CASSLTPFSYEQYF. The CDR3 DNA follows: TGTGCCAGCAGCCTGACTCCTTTCTCCTACGAGCAGTACTTC.

J is TRBJ2-3 and V is TRBV5-1, with D unclear. V was shortened by 1 base and J by 5 bases, with 11 bases between the two germline ends. The CDR3 loop spans 14 amino acids. Germline loops: CDR1 SGHRS, CDR2 YFSETQ. CDR3 amino acids: CASSLWGPGDTQYF. For the CDR3, the DNA is TGCGCCAGCAGCTTGTGGGGTCCGGGAGATACGCAGTATTTT.